Listed below are T cell receptor beta chains from one sample, sequenced in a study of early T cells in non-severe SARS-CoV-2 infection. In TCRdb, the 5' RACE reads were re-called with MiXCR into one record per CDR3 protein. The profile shows tens of thousands of distinct CDR3 sequences, around 9.1% of them singletons. Sequenced here: whole blood, sampled at baseline. All receptors come from an adult who was a healthcare worker with PCR-confirmed SARS-CoV-2 infection or an uninfected control (not recorded which). Both conserved end residues are trimmed from each CDR3. A row's size may be missing; if present it is once, few, many or a size class.

clone size,V gene,J gene,CDR3 protein
few,TRBV5-1,TRBJ2-5,AGSAGTGTQETQY
many,TRBV7-9,TRBJ1-5,ASSRSNQPQH
few,TRBV5-1,TRBJ2-1,ASSPRVAGNEQF
NA,TRBV5-4,TRBJ2-5,ASSPEYQETQY
many,TRBV6-5,TRBJ2-3,ASSYRSKDTQY
few,TRBV4-1,TRBJ1-2,ASSQEPIEVYGYT
few,TRBV9,TRBJ2-1,ASSETEYNEQF
few,TRBV3-1,TRBJ2-1,ASSQDPGEPTNEQF
NA,TRBV4-3,TRBJ2-5,ASSQDPLGETQY
many,TRBV3-1,TRBJ2-3,ASSRLGGTDTQY
NA,TRBV7-2,TRBJ2-5,ASSPPARALEY
NA,TRBV7-2,TRBJ2-7,ASSFGTGRGQYEQY
NA,TRBV30,TRBJ2-5,AWRLQGQETQY
many,TRBV7-9,TRBJ1-2,ASSFQGQGYGYT
few,TRBV7-2,TRBJ2-7,ASSSGLAASYEQY
many,TRBV12-3/TRBV12-4,TRBJ2-1,ASSFSGEPF
NA,TRBV29-1,TRBJ1-1,SVETGGAF
NA,TRBV28,TRBJ1-2,ATLPVRDGYT
many,TRBV5-5,TRBJ1-6,ASTRWGIASPLH
NA,TRBV29-1,TRBJ1-2,SAGGRGSTDGYT
NA,TRBV10-3,TRBJ2-1,AISDPGLAGDNEQF
many,TRBV9,TRBJ2-5,ASSVEGQGGETQY
NA,TRBV19,TRBJ2-2,ASMKDPGGNTGELF
NA,TRBV20-1,TRBJ2-4,SAPRTGENIQY
few,TRBV30,TRBJ1-4,AWTAGTVDEKLF
NA,TRBV5-4,TRBJ2-3,ASTFGRATDTQY
many,TRBV11-2,TRBJ2-3,ASSPPAGGRTDTQY
NA,TRBV30,TRBJ2-5,AWITSGGEFETQY
many,TRBV7-3,TRBJ2-2,ASSYYGGQRTGELF
few,TRBV9,TRBJ2-3,ASSVVGSGGLTH
few,TRBV5-1,TRBJ2-2,ASSFLAGRAGELF
NA,TRBV15,TRBJ1-2,ATSPGRNYGYT
NA,TRBV3-1,TRBJ2-1,ASSRAGGPLEQF
many,TRBV4-2,TRBJ2-5,ASSQLLAGGPGETQY
few,TRBV5-1,TRBJ2-5,ASSGTGGGETQY
few,TRBV5-1,TRBJ2-5,ASSLRQDQETQY
NA,TRBV3-1,TRBJ1-1,ASSSRDRATEAF